This T cell receptor beta chain was recorded in a study of shared clonotypes between healthy human individuals. To note about this clone: Its antigen is undetermined. The same CDR3 can be traced to other DNA sequences in this sample.

Study-wide points: In a handful of donors, approximately 5% of naive CD4 clonotypes appeared in common.

The trim removed 6 bases at V and 0 bases at J, leaving 4 bases unmatched. This CDR3 region has 15 residues. Per germline, CDR1 MNHEY and CDR2 SMNVEV (reference sequence). Profiling relied on immunoSEQ multiplex PCR, and the TCRdb table lists in-frame clones only, not all of them. Counted here are roughly 2.1 million clones, 85% to 95% occurring once; the ten biggest clones make up over 1.5%. CD45RO-negative cells were positively selected for CCR7, leaving out terminally differentiated effector memory CD45RA+ cells. The chain is built from TRBV27 and TRBJ2-7; 11 nucleotides line up with TRBD2. Sequences were obtained from naive CD8+ T cells from PBMCs. This clonotype originated in a man aged 18 to 30 in good health. Some clones in this sample may be carry-over from other donors' samples. This chain's CDR3 is CASREGLADSYEQYF. DNA for the CDR3: TGTGCCAGCAGAGAGGGACTAGCGGACTCCTACGAGCAGTACTTC.